This section outlines one TCR beta chain sequence together with its context. Assay: immunoSEQ multiplex PCR; the TCRdb copy retains only in-frame clones and omits some. The sample consists of 600,000 to 900,000 clones, 70% to 90% of them appearing once. This record comes from a study of shared T cell receptors in the human thymus. Germline V CDR1 and CDR2: LNHDA, SQIVND (reference sequence). The CDR3 has 15 amino acids. J gave up 3 bases and V 3 bases, and 8 bases lay outside the gene matches. A further study also used this sample, focusing on human thymus T cells. That source notes: The donor group consisted of healthy Finnish infants who were having corrective surgery for congenital heart defects. Thymic and blood repertoires appeared to show biased V and J gene usage.

Sequences were obtained from thymocytes. The sequence came from a girl less than two years old with a congenital heart defect. V usage is TRBV19 and J usage is TRBJ2-7; 7 bases are a match to TRBD1. CDR3 in amino acids: CASSMGYRGVYEQYF. Here the CDR3 DNA reads TGTGCCAGTAGTATGGGCTACAGGGGTGTCTACGAGCAGTACTTC. The whole variable domain, remainder taken from reference TRBV19 and TRBJ2-7, is DGGITQSPKYLFRKEGQNVTLSCEQNLNHDAMYWYRQDPGQGLRLIYYSQIVNDFQKGDIAEGYSVSREKKESFPLTVTSAQKNPTAFYLCASSMGYRGVYEQYFGPGTRLTVT.